This TCR beta chain appears in the sequencing data of a study of blood T cell repertoires in COVID-19. Across the whole study: Whether acute or convalescent, the COVID-19 samples came from the United States, Italy and Spain.

What the recovered Cohort 3 donors had was two negative PCRs, clearance, or symptom resolution. Looked up from germline, CDR1 is SGHNT and CDR2 is YYREEE (reference sequence). This CDR3 has 17 residues. V was clipped by 4 bases and J by 5 bases; unmatched bases: 11. Measured with immunoSEQ multiplex PCR; TCRdb has only the in-frame clones, and not every one. The data hold some 490,000 clones, with around nine tenths observed a single time. The receptor was isolated from a woman aged 55-69 years who had recovered from COVID-19. J is TRBJ1-6 and V is TRBV5-4; 8 nucleotides agree with TRBD1. Sequenced input: PBMCs or T cells enriched from blood (not recorded which). As DNA, the CDR3 is TGTGCCAGCAGCCCGGAGGGCCCAGGGGGCAATAATTCACCCCTCCACTTT. Translation: CASSPEGPGGNNSPLHF.